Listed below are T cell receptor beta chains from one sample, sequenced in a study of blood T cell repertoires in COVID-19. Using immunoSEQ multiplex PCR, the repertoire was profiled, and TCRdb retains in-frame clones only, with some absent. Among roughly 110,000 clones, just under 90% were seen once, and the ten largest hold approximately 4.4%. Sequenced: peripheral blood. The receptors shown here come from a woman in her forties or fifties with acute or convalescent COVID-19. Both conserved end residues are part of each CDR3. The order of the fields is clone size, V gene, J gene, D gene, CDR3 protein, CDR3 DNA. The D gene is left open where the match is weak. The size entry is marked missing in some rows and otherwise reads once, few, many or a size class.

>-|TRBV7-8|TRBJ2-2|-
CASSLEIYTGELFF
TGTGCCAGCAGCTTAGAAATCTACACCGGGGAGCTGTTTTTT
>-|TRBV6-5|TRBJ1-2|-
CASRGPQTSYGYTF
TGTGCCAGCAGGGGGCCCCAGACAAGCTATGGCTACACCTTC
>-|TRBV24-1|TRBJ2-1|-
CATSDFGTGSTAYNEQFF
TGTGCCACCAGTGATTTCGGGACTGGGTCCACCGCCTACAATGAGCAGTTCTTC
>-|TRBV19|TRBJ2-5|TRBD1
CASSMGTGPQETQYF
TGTGCCAGTAGTATGGGGACAGGCCCCCAAGAGACCCAGTACTTC
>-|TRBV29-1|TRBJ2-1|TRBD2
CSVERTSGSYNEQFF
TGCAGCGTTGAACGGACTAGCGGATCCTACAATGAGCAGTTCTTC
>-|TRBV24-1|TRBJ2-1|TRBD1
CATSVTDRGKGTNNEQFF
TGTGCCACCAGTGTTACGGACAGGGGAAAAGGGACAAACAATGAGCAGTTCTTC
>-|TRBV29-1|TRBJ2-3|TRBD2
CSVLAGGQDTQYF
TGCAGCGTTCTAGCGGGGGGACAAGATACGCAGTATTTT
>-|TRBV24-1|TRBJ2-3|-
CATSAYGEGTDTQYF
TGTGCCACCAGTGCCTACGGGGAAGGGACAGATACGCAGTATTTT
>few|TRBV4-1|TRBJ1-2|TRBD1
CASSPDRGSYGYTF
TGCGCCAGCAGCCCGGACAGGGGATCCTATGGCTACACCTTC
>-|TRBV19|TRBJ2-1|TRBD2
CASSITGAGEGRSGEQFF
TGTGCCAGTAGTATTACGGGAGCGGGAGAAGGGCGGTCAGGTGAGCAGTTCTTC
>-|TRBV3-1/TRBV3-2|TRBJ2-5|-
CASSQIGGETQYF
TGTGCCAGCAGCCAGATCGGGGGAGAGACCCAGTACTTC
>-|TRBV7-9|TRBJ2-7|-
CASSLASLSSYEQYF
TGTGCCAGCAGCTTAGCTAGCTTGAGCTCCTACGAGCAGTACTTC
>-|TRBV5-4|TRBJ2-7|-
CASSLGDRIYEQYF
TGTGCCAGCAGCCTCGGAGACCGTATCTACGAGCAGTACTTC
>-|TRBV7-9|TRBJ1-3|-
CASSLDSSGNTIYF
TGTGCCAGCAGCCTAGACAGCTCTGGAAACACCATATATTTT
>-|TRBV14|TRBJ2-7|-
CASSPGGRRYEQYF
TGTGCCAGCAGCCCGGGGGGCAGGAGGTACGAGCAGTACTTC
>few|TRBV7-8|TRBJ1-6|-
CASSLRGRWEGISSPLHF
TGTGCCAGCAGCTTGAGGGGTCGGTGGGAGGGGATCAGTTCACCCCTCCACTTT
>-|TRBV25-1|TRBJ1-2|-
CASSEQGGRGYTF
TGTGCCAGCAGTGAACAAGGAGGGAGAGGCTACACCTTC
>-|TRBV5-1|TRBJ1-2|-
CASSLPRVNGYTF
TGCGCCAGCAGCTTGCCCAGGGTAAATGGCTACACCTTC
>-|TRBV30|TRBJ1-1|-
CAWSVGGVGFF
TGTGCCTGGAGTGTAGGAGGGGTTGGTTTCTTT
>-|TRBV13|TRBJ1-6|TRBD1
CASSYGTGHSPLHF
TGTGCCAGCAGCTACGGGACAGGGCATTCACCCCTCCACTTT
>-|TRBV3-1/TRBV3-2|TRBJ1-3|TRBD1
CASSSTGGSGNTIYF
TGTGCCAGCAGCTCCACAGGGGGCTCTGGAAACACCATATATTTT
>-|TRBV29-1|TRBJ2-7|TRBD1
CSVIRQGRVNEQYF
TGCAGCGTGATAAGACAGGGTAGGGTCAACGAGCAGTACTTC
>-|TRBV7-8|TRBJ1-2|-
CASSSPEINYGYTF
TGTGCCAGCAGCTCTCCAGAAATTAACTATGGCTACACCTTC
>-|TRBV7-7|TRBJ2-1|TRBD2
CASSFGLAGVYEQFF
TGTGCCAGCAGCTTTGGACTAGCGGGGGTATATGAGCAGTTCTTC
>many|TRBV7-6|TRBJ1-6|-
CASSPSDGLNSPLHF
TGTGCCAGCAGCCCCTCGGACGGACTTAATTCACCCCTCCACTTT
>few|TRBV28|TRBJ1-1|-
CASSLLTRDTEAFF
TGTGCCAGCAGTTTATTAACGAGAGACACTGAAGCTTTCTTT
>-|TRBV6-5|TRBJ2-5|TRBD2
CASRGVETQYF
TGTGCCAGTCGGGGGGTCGAGACCCAGTACTTC
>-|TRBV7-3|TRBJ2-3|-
CASSSIGLKKGADTQYF
TGTGCCAGCAGCTCGATCGGACTGAAGAAGGGCGCAGATACGCAGTATTTT
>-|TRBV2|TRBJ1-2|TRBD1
CASRGTGRNGYTF
TGTGCCAGCAGGGGGACAGGACGTAATGGCTACACCTTC
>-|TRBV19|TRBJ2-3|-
CASSIGTPSTDTQYF
TGTGCCAGTAGTATTGGGACACCTAGCACAGATACGCAGTATTTT
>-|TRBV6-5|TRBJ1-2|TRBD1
CASSYEYTGATGYTF
TGTGCCAGCAGTTACGAATATACAGGGGCAACCGGCTACACCTTC
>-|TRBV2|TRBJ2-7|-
CASTGLGTNTKQYF
TGTGCCAGCACTGGCCTAGGGACAAACACTAAGCAGTACTTC
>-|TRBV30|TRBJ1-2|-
CAWSETDLYGYTF
TGTGCCTGGAGTGAGACAGACCTTTATGGCTACACCTTC
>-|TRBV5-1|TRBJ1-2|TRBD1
CASSLVQGVNYGYTF
TGCGCCAGCAGCTTGGTGCAGGGGGTAAACTATGGCTACACCTTC
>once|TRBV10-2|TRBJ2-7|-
CASSLWGREQYF
TGCGCCAGCAGTTTGTGGGGGCGCGAGCAGTACTTC
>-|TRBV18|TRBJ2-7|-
CASSPQGTPYEQYF
TGTGCCAGCTCACCCCAGGGGACGCCTTACGAGCAGTACTTC
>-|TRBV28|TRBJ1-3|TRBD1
CASSPSLGQGGNTIYF
TGTGCCAGCAGTCCATCACTGGGACAGGGGGGAAACACCATATATTTT
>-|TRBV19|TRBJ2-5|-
CASSIARNQETQYF
TGTGCCAGTAGTATAGCCAGAAACCAAGAGACCCAGTACTTC
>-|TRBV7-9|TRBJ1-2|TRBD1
CASSFRDRDGYTF
TGTGCCAGCAGCTTCCGGGACAGGGATGGCTACACCTTC
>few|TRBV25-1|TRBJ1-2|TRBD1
CASSAIDGTGEYGYTF
TGTGCCAGCAGTGCAATAGATGGGACAGGGGAATATGGCTACACCTTC
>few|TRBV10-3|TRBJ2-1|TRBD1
CAIKGTGNNEQFF
TGTGCCATCAAGGGGACAGGGAACAATGAGCAGTTCTTC